The 9 T cell receptor beta chains below come from one sample, sequenced in a study of cytomegalovirus exposure and HLA in healthy donors. PCR employed 60 Vbeta and 13 Jbeta primers. Sequenced by immunoSEQ multiplex PCR; TCRdb stores in-frame clones only, minus some. The data contain 95,000 to 100,000 clones, 65% to 85% of them seen just once; the ten biggest clones take up under 2%. Specimen: PBMCs. These receptors all stem from a woman in her thirties or forties in good health and CMV-seronegative.

This chain uses TRBV6-5 with TRBJ1-1; no clear D gene. The V gene lost 2 bases and the J gene lost 0 bases, with 7 bases spanning the gap. Germline assignment: CDR1 MNHEY and CDR2 SVGAGI. The CDR3 spans 14 residues. The CDR3 is CASSYADLNTEAFF. The CDR3 nucleotides are TGTGCCAGCAGTTACGCAGATCTGAACACTGAAGCTTTCTTT.

This clone was observed once. The CDR3 sequence: CASSLGDRGEKLFF. CDR3 in DNA: TGTGCCAGCAGCTTAGGGGACAGGGGCGAAAAACTGTTTTTT. The rearrangement joins TRBV7-8 to TRBJ1-4; 10 bases are shared with TRBD1. Per the germline V gene, CDR1 is SGHVS and CDR2 is FQNEAQ. J gave up 8 bases and V 1 base, and 1 base lay outside the gene matches. This CDR3 is 14 amino acids long. Complete variable domain (other parts from reference TRBV7-8 and TRBJ1-4): GAGVSQSPRYKVAKRGQDVALRCDPISGHVSLFWYQQALGQGPEFLTYFQNEAQLDKSGLPSDRFFAERPEGSVSTLKIQRTQQEDSAVYLCASSLGDRGEKLFFGSGTQLSVL.

The chain couples TRBV4-3 to TRBJ1-6, with D perhaps TRBD1 (6 bases). V was clipped by 1 base and J by 10 bases, with 11 bases between them. This CDR3 is built from 14 residues. Germline assignment: CDR1 LGHNA and CDR2 YSLEER. CDR3 region: CASSQGQGRSPLHF. DNA for the CDR3: TGCGCCAGCAGCCAAGGGCAGGGGCGCTCACCCCTCCACTTT.

This chain links TRBV11-2 with TRBJ1-2, with D unclear. CDR1 is SGHAT and CDR2 is FQNNGV in the germline V gene. The CDR3 spans 14 residues. The V gene lost 5 bases and the J gene lost 3 bases, with 13 bases spanning the gap. The CDR3 DNA sequence: TGTGCCAGCAGCCTTAGTCCGGACTACTATGGCTACACCTTC. This gives the protein CASSLSPDYYGYTF.

The chain joins TRBV6-5 to TRBJ1-2; 7 positions agree with TRBD1. From germline, CDR1 is MNHEY and CDR2 SVGAGI. The CDR3 runs to 13 residues. Trimming cost V 5 bases and J 4 bases; bases outside gene matches: 4. CDR3 nucleotides: TGTGCCAGCAGTGAACGGACAGGCTATGGCTACACCTTC. Protein sequence: CASSERTGYGYTF.

Concerning this clone: Other DNA sequences of this sample code for an identical CDR3. The chain is built from TRBV5-1 and TRBJ2-3, with a tentative D call TRBD1 (5 bases). CDR1 SGHRS and CDR2 YFSETQ come from the germline V gene. The CDR3 contains 14 residues. V shed 4 bases and J shed 2 bases, with 11 bases lying between them. The CDR3: CASSLGQSTDTQYF. The CDR3 region has the DNA TGCGCCAGCAGCCTGGGGCAGTCCACAGATACGCAGTATTTT.

This chain links TRBV25-1 with TRBJ1-2, with TRBD1 matching over 7 bases. J gave up 8 bases and V 7 bases, and 19 bases lay outside the gene matches. The CDR3 length is 16 residues. CDR1 is MGHDK, CDR2 SYGVNS, per germline. The CDR3 nucleotides read TGTGCCAGCACTCCAAGGAGGGGGCCGTCCAACGGGGGCTACACCTTC. Its protein is CASTPRRGPSNGGYTF.

This clone was recorded a few times. This chain joins TRBV5-5 and TRBJ2-7; 8 bases are shared with TRBD2. The germline CDR1 and CDR2 sequences are SGHKS and YYEKEE (reference sequence). The CDR3 is 14 amino acids. V lost 4 bases and J lost 6; bases outside the gene matches: 9. The CDR3 loop reads CASSAVAGTAEQYF. The DNA of the CDR3 is TGTGCCAGCAGCGCCGTAGCGGGGACTGCCGAGCAGTACTTC.

The V gene is TRBV9, the J gene TRBJ2-3, with 7 bases aligning to TRBD2. With V trimmed by 1 base and J by 5 bases, 7 bases remained unmatched. Germline assignment: CDR1 SGDLS and CDR2 YYNGEE. This CDR3 is built from 15 residues. The CDR3 DNA follows: TGTGCCAGCAGCGTACTAAGCGGGGTGGGAGATACGCAGTATTTT. Protein sequence: CASSVLSGVGDTQYF.